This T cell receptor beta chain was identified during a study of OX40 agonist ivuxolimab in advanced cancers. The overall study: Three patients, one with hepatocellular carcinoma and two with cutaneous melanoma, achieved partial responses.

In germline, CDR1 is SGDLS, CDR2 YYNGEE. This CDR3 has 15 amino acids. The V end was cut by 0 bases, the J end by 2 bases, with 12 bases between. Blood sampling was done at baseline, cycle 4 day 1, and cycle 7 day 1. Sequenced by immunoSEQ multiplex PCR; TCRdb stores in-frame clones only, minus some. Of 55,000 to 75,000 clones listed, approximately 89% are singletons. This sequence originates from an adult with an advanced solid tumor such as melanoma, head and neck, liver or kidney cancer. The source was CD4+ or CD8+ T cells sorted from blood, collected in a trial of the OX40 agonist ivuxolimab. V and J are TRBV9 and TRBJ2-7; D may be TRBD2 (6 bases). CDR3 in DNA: TGTGCCAGCAGCGTAGGGGGTAGCGGTACCTACGAGCAGTACTTC. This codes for CASSVGGSGTYEQYF. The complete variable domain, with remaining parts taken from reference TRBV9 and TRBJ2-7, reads DSGVTQTPKHLITATGQRVTLRCSPRSGDLSVYWYQQSLDQGLQFLIQYYNGEERAKGNILERFSAQQFPDLHSELNLSSLELGDSALYFCASSVGGSGTYEQYFGPGTRLTVT.